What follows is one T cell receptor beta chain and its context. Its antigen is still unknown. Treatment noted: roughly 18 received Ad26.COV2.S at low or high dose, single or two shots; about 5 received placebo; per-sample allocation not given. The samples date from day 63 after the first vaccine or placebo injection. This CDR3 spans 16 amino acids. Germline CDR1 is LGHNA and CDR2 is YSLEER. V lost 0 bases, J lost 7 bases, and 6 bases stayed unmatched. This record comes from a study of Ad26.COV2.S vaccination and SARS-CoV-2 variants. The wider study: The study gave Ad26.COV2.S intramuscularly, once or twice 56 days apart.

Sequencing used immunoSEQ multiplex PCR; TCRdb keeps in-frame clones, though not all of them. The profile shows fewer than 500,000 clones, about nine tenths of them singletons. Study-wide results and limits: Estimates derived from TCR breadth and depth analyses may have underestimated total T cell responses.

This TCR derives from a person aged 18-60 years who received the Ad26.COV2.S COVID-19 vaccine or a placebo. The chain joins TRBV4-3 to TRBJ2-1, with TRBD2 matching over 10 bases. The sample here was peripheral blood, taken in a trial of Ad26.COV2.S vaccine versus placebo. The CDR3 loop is CASSQDPAGGGNEQFF. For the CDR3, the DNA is TGCGCCAGCAGCCAAGATCCAGCGGGAGGGGGAAATGAGCAGTTCTTC.